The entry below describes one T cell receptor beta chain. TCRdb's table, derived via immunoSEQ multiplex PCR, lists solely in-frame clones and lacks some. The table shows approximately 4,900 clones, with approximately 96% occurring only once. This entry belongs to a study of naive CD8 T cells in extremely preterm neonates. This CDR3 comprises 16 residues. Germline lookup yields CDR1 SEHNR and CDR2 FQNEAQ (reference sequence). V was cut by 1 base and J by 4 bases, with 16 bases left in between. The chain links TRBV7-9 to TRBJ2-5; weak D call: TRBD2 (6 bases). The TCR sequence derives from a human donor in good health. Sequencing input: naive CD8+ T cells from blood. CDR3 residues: CASSLVGGPEGETQYF. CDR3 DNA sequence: TGTGCCAGCAGCTTAGTCGGAGGGCCGGAAGGAGAGACCCAGTACTTC. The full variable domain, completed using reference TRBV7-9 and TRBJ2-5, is DTGVSQNPRHKITKRGQNVTFRCDPISEHNRLYWYRQTLGQGPEFLTYFQNEAQLEKSRLLSDRFSAERPKGSFSTLEIQRTEQGDSAMYLCASSLVGGPEGETQYFGPGTRLLVL.